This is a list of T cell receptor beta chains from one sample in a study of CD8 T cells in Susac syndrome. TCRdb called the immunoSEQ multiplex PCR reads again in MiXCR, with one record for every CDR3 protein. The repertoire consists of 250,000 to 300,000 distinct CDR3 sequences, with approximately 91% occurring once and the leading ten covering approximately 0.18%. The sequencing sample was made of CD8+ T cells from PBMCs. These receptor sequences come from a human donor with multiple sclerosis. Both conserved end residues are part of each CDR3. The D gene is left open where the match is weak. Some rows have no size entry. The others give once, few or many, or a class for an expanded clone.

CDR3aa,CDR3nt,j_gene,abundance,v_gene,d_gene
CAWSETGGRETQYF,TGTGCCTGGAGTGAAACAGGGGGCAGGGAGACCCAGTACTTC,TRBJ2-5,.,TRBV30,TRBD1
CASSPRRGRGTGELFF,TGTGCCAGCAGCCCCAGGAGGGGACGGGGCACCGGGGAGCTGTTTTTT,TRBJ2-2,once,TRBV28,.
CASSPYGGPNTEAFF,TGTGCCAGCTCCCCCTACGGAGGGCCGAACACTGAAGCTTTCTTT,TRBJ1-1,.,TRBV9,.
CASSLGPSLAKNIQYF,TGTGCCAGCAGTTTAGGTCCCAGTCTAGCCAAAAACATTCAGTACTTC,TRBJ2-4,.,TRBV12-3/TRBV12-4,.
CASSYGAGSKTQYF,TGTGCCAGCAGTTACGGGGCGGGATCGAAGACCCAGTACTTC,TRBJ2-5,.,TRBV6-5,.
CASSVPSGRAIDTQYF,TGTGCCAGCAGCGTACCTAGCGGGAGGGCCATAGATACGCAGTATTTT,TRBJ2-3,.,TRBV9,TRBD2
CSARMPTGISYEQYF,TGCAGTGCTAGGATGCCGACAGGGATCTCCTACGAGCAGTACTTC,TRBJ2-7,.,TRBV20-1,TRBD1
CASRPSGGYEQYF,TGTGCCAGCAGACCTAGCGGGGGGTACGAGCAGTACTTC,TRBJ2-7,.,TRBV7-9,TRBD2
CATSDRLSAHGEQYF,TGTGCCACCAGTGACCGCCTCTCCGCGCATGGTGAGCAGTACTTC,TRBJ2-7,.,TRBV24-1,.
CSVVEGHVAHEQYF,TGCAGCGTTGTAGAGGGACACGTGGCCCACGAGCAGTACTTC,TRBJ2-7,.,TRBV29-1,.
CASSQETSASYEQYF,TGTGCCAGCAGCCAAGAAACTAGCGCCTCCTACGAGCAGTACTTC,TRBJ2-7,.,TRBV4-2,TRBD2
CASTYTGSGQPQHF,TGTGCCAGCACCTACACAGGGTCGGGTCAGCCCCAGCATTTT,TRBJ1-5,once,TRBV28,.
CASSMGTSDPSDEQFF,TGCGCCAGCAGCATGGGGACTAGCGACCCTTCGGATGAGCAGTTCTTC,TRBJ2-1,.,TRBV5-1,TRBD2
CASSPSGGVGNEQFF,TGTGCCAGCAGCCCTAGCGGGGGGGTAGGCAATGAGCAGTTCTTC,TRBJ2-1,.,TRBV13,TRBD2
CASSTSGGEYNEQFF,TGTGCCAGCAGCACTAGCGGGGGGGAGTACAATGAGCAGTTCTTC,TRBJ2-1,.,TRBV13,TRBD2
CSAGEPGPQPQHF,TGCAGTGCCGGCGAACCAGGGCCTCAGCCCCAGCATTTT,TRBJ1-5,.,TRBV20-1,.
CASSPPDRVYGYTF,TGTGCCAGCAGCCCTCCGGACAGGGTCTATGGCTACACCTTC,TRBJ1-2,.,TRBV28,TRBD1
CASSPGHNAEAFF,TGTGCCAGCAGCCCGGGACACAACGCTGAAGCTTTCTTT,TRBJ1-1,.,TRBV5-4,.
CSARGGTAKNIQYF,TGCAGTGCTAGGGGGGGCACAGCCAAAAACATTCAGTACTTC,TRBJ2-4,.,TRBV20-1,.
CASSIGTGAQFF,TGTGCCAGTAGTATAGGAACAGGGGCACAGTTCTTC,TRBJ2-1,.,TRBV19,TRBD1
CASSVGQGASTDTQYF,TGTGCCAGCAGCGTAGGACAGGGGGCTAGCACAGATACGCAGTATTTT,TRBJ2-3,.,TRBV9,TRBD1
CASRRRGDTEAFF,TGTGCCAGCAGACGTCGGGGAGACACTGAAGCTTTCTTT,TRBJ1-1,.,TRBV6-1,.
CSASKVSPYEQYF,TGCAGTGCTAGTAAAGTGTCCCCCTACGAGCAGTACTTC,TRBJ2-7,.,TRBV20-1,.
CASGFPGHQAGGQETQYF,TGTGCTAGTGGTTTCCCGGGACACCAAGCGGGGGGCCAAGAGACCCAGTACTTC,TRBJ2-5,once,TRBV12-5,TRBD2
CASSLLAQGAAYEQYF,TGTGCCAGCAGTTTATTGGCCCAGGGGGCGGCCTACGAGCAGTACTTC,TRBJ2-7,once,TRBV27,TRBD1
CASTQLDLALGSEQFF,TGTGCCAGCACCCAACTGGATCTAGCGTTGGGGAGTGAGCAGTTCTTC,TRBJ2-1,.,TRBV6-2/TRBV6-3,.
CSVAGAAPNTGELFF,TGCAGCGTTGCGGGGGCGGCTCCAAACACCGGGGAGCTGTTTTTT,TRBJ2-2,.,TRBV29-1,.
CASSQEDAGLLNNEQFF,TGCGCCAGCAGCCAAGAAGATGCGGGACTCTTAAACAATGAGCAGTTCTTC,TRBJ2-1,.,TRBV4-3,.
CASSYMQGPGELFF,TGTGCCAGCAGTTACATGCAAGGGCCCGGGGAGCTGTTTTTT,TRBJ2-2,.,TRBV6-2/TRBV6-3,.
CASKTGNTGELFF,TGTGCCAGCAAAACAGGGAACACCGGGGAGCTGTTTTTT,TRBJ2-2,.,TRBV2,.
CAWSVRGLAYEQYF,TGTGCCTGGAGTGTGAGAGGACTAGCTTACGAGCAGTACTTC,TRBJ2-7,.,TRBV30,TRBD2
CASSYSDTYEQYF,TGTGCCAGCAGTTACTCGGACACCTACGAGCAGTACTTC,TRBJ2-7,.,TRBV6-2/TRBV6-3,.
CASSSWDYSEQFF,TGTGCCAGCAGCTCATGGGACTACAGTGAGCAGTTCTTC,TRBJ2-1,.,TRBV14,TRBD2
CASSHGRGDQYF,TGTGCCAGCAGCCATGGACGCGGAGACCAGTACTTC,TRBJ2-5,.,TRBV7-9,.
CASRSCSGSCWGDTQYF,TGTGCCAGCAGGAGTTGTAGCGGGAGTTGTTGGGGAGATACGCAGTATTTT,TRBJ2-3,.,TRBV6-1,TRBD2
CSVGGGFTYETQYF,TGCAGCGTTGGGGGGGGGTTCACGTATGAGACCCAGTACTTC,TRBJ2-5,.,TRBV29-1,TRBD2
CAWGGTAGEQFF,TGTGCCTGGGGGGGGACAGCAGGGGAGCAGTTCTTC,TRBJ2-1,once,TRBV30,.
CASSLAGVPNEQFF,TGTGCCAGCAGCTTAGCGGGGGTGCCCAATGAGCAGTTCTTC,TRBJ2-1,.,TRBV7-2,.
CASSYPGLAGDPPRNEQFF,TGTGCCAGCAGCTACCCGGGACTAGCGGGGGACCCGCCGAGGAATGAGCAGTTCTTC,TRBJ2-1,.,TRBV7-9,TRBD2
CASSPWDRGRDIQYF,TGTGCCAGCAGCCCATGGGACAGGGGCCGGGACATTCAGTACTTC,TRBJ2-4,.,TRBV5-6,TRBD1
CASSFLSLASNQETQYF,TGTGCCAGCAGCTTCCTCTCATTAGCCTCCAACCAAGAGACCCAGTACTTC,TRBJ2-5,.,TRBV5-4,.
CSVAGQPHSGANVLTF,TGCAGCGTGGCGGGACAGCCGCACTCTGGGGCCAACGTCCTGACTTTC,TRBJ2-6,.,TRBV29-1,.
CASSPNLGVPNEQYF,TGTGCCAGCAGTCCCAACTTGGGGGTACCCAACGAGCAGTACTTC,TRBJ2-7,.,TRBV12-3/TRBV12-4,.
CSASGASSYEQYF,TGCAGTGCTAGCGGGGCAAGCTCCTACGAGCAGTACTTC,TRBJ2-7,few,TRBV20-1,.
CASRDGLGDHQPQHF,TGTGCCAGCAGGGACGGGCTTGGGGATCATCAGCCCCAGCATTTT,TRBJ1-5,.,TRBV27,.
CAISEGSNTEAFF,TGTGCCATCAGTGAGGGGTCGAACACTGAAGCTTTCTTT,TRBJ1-1,.,TRBV10-3,.
CASRAGGGGYNEQFF,TGTGCCAGCAGGGCTGGGGGAGGCGGGTACAATGAGCAGTTCTTC,TRBJ2-1,.,TRBV2,.
CASSPSVLVGRGQFF,TGTGCCAGCAGCCCTTCGGTACTAGTGGGTCGCGGGCAGTTCTTC,TRBJ2-1,.,TRBV6-2/TRBV6-3,.
CATSDSYSSGYNEQFF,TGTGCCACCAGTGATTCATACTCTAGCGGTTACAATGAGCAGTTCTTC,TRBJ2-1,.,TRBV24-1,TRBD2
CASGPYDSTDTQYF,TGCGCCAGCGGCCCCTACGATAGCACAGATACGCAGTATTTT,TRBJ2-3,.,TRBV5-1,.
CATSSLRRQGTEAFF,TGTGCCACCAGCAGCCTCCGGAGACAGGGGACTGAAGCTTTCTTT,TRBJ1-1,.,TRBV15,TRBD1
CATSTTLSGANQETQYF,TGTGCCACCAGCACTACCCTCAGCGGGGCGAATCAAGAGACCCAGTACTTC,TRBJ2-5,few,TRBV15,TRBD2
CASSFGASSYNEQFF,TGTGCCAGCAGTTTCGGTGCGAGCTCCTACAATGAGCAGTTCTTC,TRBJ2-1,.,TRBV12-3/TRBV12-4,.